The entry below gives a single T cell receptor (beta chain) sequence along with its context. What it binds is not known. Data came from immunoSEQ multiplex PCR; TCRdb stores just in-frame clones and leaves some out. This table holds tens of thousands of clones, about 91% found once. The record originates from a study of T cell responses to AZD1222 COVID-19 vaccine. V trimming: 7 bases; J trimming: 3 bases; junction bases outside the gene matches: 6. CDR1 and CDR2 (germline): SNHLY, FYNNEI. The CDR3 sequence is 14 residues long. Findings and limits, study-wide: The repertoires were collected only after the peak T cell response.

This receptor was identified in an adult who received the AZD1222 COVID-19 vaccine. Here the sequenced sample was peripheral blood, taken 28 days after the second AZD1222 dose. The chain recombines TRBV2 with TRBJ1-5; 7 nucleotides align to TRBD1. The CDR3 DNA follows: TGTGCCAGCACAGGGGGAGATACCAATCAGCCCCAGCATTTT. Its translation is CASTGGDTNQPQHF.